The clone carrying this TCR beta chain was observed many times. The data originate from a study of response to subunit inactivated influenza vaccine. TCRdb recomputed calls from the RT-PCR reads with MiXCR, one row per CDR3 protein. The repertoire holds around 600,000 distinct CDR3 sequences, with about 11% as singletons. Germline V gene lookup returns CDR1 SQVTM and CDR2 ANQGSEA. The CDR3 is 13 residues long. V was pared by 2 bases and J by 3 bases, with 9 bases between. These data were also filed under a second study, of T cells expressing NK-cell markers. That paper states: Researchers built TCR beta cDNA using 5'RACE template switching with UMIs. Among eight sequenced donors, seven carried HCMV seropositivity while one was seronegative. Anti-gamma-delta TCR antibody use in several experiments restricted sorting to alpha-beta TCR T cells. Similarly, these clonotypes led the CD3+CD56-NKG2C+ fraction as well in a few donors. Uncertainty persisted over the HCMV specificity of expanded NKG2C+ T cell clones.

The sequencing used PBMCs from blood, collected on the day of vaccination. The source is a man between 45 and 60 years old who received an inactivated influenza vaccine. This chain joins TRBV29-1 and TRBJ2-3; D is ambiguous. As DNA, the CDR3 is TGCAGCGTTGAACCGGTAACAACAGATACGCAGTATTTT. Translation gives CSVEPVTTDTQYF.